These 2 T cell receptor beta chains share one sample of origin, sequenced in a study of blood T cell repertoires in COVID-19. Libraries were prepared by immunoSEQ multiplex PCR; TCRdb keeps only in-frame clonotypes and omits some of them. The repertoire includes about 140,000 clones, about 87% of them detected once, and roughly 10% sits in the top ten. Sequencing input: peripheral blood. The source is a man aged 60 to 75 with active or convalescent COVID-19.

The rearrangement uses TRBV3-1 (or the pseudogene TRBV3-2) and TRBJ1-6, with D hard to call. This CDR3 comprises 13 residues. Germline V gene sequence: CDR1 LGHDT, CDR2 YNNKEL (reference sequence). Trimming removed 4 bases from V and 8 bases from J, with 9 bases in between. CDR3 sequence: CASSPDRDSPLHF. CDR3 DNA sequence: TGTGCCAGCAGCCCCGACCGGGATTCACCCCTCCACTTT.

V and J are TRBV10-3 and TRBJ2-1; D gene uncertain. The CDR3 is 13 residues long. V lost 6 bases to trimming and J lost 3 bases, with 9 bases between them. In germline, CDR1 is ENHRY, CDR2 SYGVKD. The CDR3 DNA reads TGTGCCATCAGGCCAGGCGACTACAATGAGCAGTTCTTC. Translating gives CAIRPGDYNEQFF.